This TCR beta chain was identified during a study of shared clonotypes between healthy human individuals. Profiled with immunoSEQ multiplex PCR; TCRdb holds only in-frame clones, not every one. Of under 2,500,000 clones listed, 90% to 97% are singletons. Healthy HIV-negative adults with no recent acute infections or vaccinations were recruited as donors. Germline V CDR1 and CDR2: ENHRY, SYGVKD. The V gene lost 5 bases and the J gene lost 1 base, with 8 bases spanning the gap. The CDR3 contains 13 residues. The chain joins TRBV10-3 to TRBJ2-5; no clear D. The sequenced material came from naive CD4+ T cells sorted from blood. The subset was: CD45RA+ positively selected. The sequence was obtained from a man between 18 and 29 years old in good health. The CDR3 loop reads CAISFTAQETQYF. CDR3 bases: TGTGCCATCAGTTTCACGGCCCAAGAGACCCAGTACTTC.